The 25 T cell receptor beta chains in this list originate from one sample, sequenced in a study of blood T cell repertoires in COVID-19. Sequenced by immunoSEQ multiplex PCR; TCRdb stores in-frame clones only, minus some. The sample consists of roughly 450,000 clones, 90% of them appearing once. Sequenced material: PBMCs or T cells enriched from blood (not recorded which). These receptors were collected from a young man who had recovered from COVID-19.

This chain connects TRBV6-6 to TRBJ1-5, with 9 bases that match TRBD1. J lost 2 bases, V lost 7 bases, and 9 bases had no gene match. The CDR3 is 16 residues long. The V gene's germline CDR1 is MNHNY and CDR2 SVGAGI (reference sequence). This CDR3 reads CASNRQGDGRNQPQHF. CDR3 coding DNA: TGTGCCAGCAACCGACAGGGGGACGGGCGCAATCAGCCCCAGCATTTT.

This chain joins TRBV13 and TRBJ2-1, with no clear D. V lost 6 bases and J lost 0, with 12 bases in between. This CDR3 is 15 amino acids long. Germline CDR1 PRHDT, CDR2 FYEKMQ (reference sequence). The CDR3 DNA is TGTGCCAGCAGTCTCGCCACGAGCTCCTACAATGAGCAGTTCTTC. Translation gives CASSLATSSYNEQFF.

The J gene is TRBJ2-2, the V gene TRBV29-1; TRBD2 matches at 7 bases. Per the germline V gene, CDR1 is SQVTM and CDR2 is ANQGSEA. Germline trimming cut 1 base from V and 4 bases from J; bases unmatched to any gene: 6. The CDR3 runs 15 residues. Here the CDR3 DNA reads TGCAGCGTTGAAGGGATAGCGGGTGCCACCGGGGAGCTGTTTTTT. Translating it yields CSVEGIAGATGELFF.

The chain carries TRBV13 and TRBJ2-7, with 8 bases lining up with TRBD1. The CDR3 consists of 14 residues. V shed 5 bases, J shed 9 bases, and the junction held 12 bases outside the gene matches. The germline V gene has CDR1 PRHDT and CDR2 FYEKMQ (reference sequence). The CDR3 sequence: CASSQGQGPLPQYF. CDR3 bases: TGTGCCAGCAGCCAAGGACAGGGCCCCCTCCCGCAGTACTTC.

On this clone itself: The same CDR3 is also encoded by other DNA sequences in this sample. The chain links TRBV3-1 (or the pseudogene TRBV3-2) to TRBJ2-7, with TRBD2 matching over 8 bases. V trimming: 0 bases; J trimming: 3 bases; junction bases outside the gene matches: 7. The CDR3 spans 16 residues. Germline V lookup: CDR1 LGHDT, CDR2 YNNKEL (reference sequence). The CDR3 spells CASSQDRLAGFYEQYF. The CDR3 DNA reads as TGTGCCAGCAGCCAAGATCGGCTAGCGGGCTTCTACGAGCAGTACTTC.

The CDR3 sequence: CASSAPGDRGLSYGYTF. The DNA of the CDR3 is TGTGCCAGCAGTGCGCCGGGGGACAGGGGGCTCAGCTATGGCTACACCTTC. This rearrangement joins TRBV28 to TRBJ1-2, with 12 nucleotides matching TRBD1. The germline V gene has CDR1 MDHEN and CDR2 SYDVKM. The V segment lost 5 bases and the J segment 4 bases; nucleotides outside the gene matches: 11. The CDR3 totals 17 residues.

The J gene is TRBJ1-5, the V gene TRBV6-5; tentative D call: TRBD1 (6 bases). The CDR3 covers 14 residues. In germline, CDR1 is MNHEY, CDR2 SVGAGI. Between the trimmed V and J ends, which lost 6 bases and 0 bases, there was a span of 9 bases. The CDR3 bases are TGTGCCAGCAGGTTGACAGGTAGCAATCAGCCCCAGCATTTT. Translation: CASRLTGSNQPQHF.

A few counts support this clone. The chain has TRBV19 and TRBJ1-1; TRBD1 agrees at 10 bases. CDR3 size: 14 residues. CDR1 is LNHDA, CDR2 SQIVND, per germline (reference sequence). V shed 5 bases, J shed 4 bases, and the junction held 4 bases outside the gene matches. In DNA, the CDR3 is TGTGCCAGTAGTGTCGACAGGGGGCGCACTGAAGCTTTCTTT. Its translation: CASSVDRGRTEAFF.

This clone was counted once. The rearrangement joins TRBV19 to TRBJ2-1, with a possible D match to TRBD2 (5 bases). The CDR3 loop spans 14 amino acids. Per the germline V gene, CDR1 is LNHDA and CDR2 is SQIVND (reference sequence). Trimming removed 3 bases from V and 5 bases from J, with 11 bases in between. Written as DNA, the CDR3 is TGTGCCAGTAGTATGTGGGAGAGGGACAATGAGCAGTTCTTC. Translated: CASSMWERDNEQFF. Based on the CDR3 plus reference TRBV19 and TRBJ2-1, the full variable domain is DGGITQSPKYLFRKEGQNVTLSCEQNLNHDAMYWYRQDPGQGLRLIYYSQIVNDFQKGDIAEGYSVSREKKESFPLTVTSAQKNPTAFYLCASSMWERDNEQFFGPGTRLTVL.

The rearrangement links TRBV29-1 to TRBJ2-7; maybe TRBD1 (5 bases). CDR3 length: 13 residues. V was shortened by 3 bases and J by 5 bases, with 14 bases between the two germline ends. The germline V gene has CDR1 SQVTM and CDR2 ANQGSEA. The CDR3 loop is CSVDGAGWDEQYF. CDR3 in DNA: TGCAGCGTTGATGGAGCAGGGTGGGACGAGCAGTACTTC.

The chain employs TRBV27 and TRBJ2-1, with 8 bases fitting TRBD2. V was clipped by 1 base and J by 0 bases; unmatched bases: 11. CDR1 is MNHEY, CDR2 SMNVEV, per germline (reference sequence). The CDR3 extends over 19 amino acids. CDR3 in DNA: TGTGCCAGCAGTTTATTAGGGTGGGGCGGGAGGAGCTCCTACAATGAGCAGTTCTTC. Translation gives CASSLLGWGGRSSYNEQFF.

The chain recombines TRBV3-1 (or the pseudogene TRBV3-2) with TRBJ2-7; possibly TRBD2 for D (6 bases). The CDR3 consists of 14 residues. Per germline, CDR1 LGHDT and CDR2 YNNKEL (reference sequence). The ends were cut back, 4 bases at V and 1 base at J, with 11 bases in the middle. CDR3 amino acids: CASSLAVGSYEQYF. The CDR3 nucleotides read TGTGCCAGCAGCCTAGCGGTGGGGTCCTACGAGCAGTACTTC.

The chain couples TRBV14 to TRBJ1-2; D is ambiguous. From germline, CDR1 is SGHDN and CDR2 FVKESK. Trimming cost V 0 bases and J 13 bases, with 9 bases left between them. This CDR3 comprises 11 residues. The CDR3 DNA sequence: TGTGCCAGCAGCCAAGATGGACGGGGCACCTTC. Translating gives CASSQDGRGTF.

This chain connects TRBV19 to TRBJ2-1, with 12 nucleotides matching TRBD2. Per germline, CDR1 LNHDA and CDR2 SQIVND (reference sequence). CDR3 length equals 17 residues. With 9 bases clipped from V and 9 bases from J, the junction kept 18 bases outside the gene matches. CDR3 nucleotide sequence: TGTGCCAGCCACTCTAGCGGGAGGGCCAAGGACTACGGTGAGCAGTTCTTC. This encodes CASHSSGRAKDYGEQFF.

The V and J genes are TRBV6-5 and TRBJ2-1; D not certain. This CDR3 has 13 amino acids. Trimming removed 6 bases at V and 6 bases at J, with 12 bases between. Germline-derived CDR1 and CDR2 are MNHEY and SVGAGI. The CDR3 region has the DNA TGTGCCAGCAGACAACTGGGCTCCAATGAGCAGTTCTTC. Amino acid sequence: CASRQLGSNEQFF.

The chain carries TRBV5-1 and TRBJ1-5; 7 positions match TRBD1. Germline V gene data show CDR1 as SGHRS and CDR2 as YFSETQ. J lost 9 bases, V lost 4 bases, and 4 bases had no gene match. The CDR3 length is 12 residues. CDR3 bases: TGCGCCAGCAGCCCGACAGGGTCGCCCCAGCATTTT. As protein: CASSPTGSPQHF.

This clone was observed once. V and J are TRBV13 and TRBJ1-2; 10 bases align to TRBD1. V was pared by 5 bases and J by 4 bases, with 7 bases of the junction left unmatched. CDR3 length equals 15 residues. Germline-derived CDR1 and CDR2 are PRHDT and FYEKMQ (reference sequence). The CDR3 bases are TGTGCCAGCAGCCCACGACAGGGGGCCATCTATGGCTACACCTTC. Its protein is CASSPRQGAIYGYTF.

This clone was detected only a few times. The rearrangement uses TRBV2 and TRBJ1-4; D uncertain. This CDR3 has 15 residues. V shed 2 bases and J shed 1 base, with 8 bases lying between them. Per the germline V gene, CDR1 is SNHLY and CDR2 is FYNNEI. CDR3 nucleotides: TGTGCCAGCAGTGAAACCCGAGGAACTAATGAAAAACTGTTTTTT. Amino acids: CASSETRGTNEKLFF.

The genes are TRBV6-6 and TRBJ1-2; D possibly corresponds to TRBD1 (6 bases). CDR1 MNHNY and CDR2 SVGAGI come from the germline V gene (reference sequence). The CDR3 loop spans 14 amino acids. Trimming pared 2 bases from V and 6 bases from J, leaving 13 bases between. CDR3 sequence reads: CASSYGRQVDGYTF. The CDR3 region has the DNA TGTGCCAGCAGTTACGGTCGACAGGTCGATGGCTACACCTTC.

CDR3 DNA sequence: TGCAGCGTGGGGGGGCATCTGAACACTGAAGCTTTCTTT. Protein sequence: CSVGGHLNTEAFF. The chain has TRBV29-1 and TRBJ1-1, with a tentative D call TRBD1 (6 bases). Germline loops: CDR1 SQVTM, CDR2 ANQGSEA. This CDR3 contains 13 residues. V lost 6 bases to trimming and J lost 0 bases, with 11 bases between them. The entire variable domain, with the rest obtained from reference TRBV29-1 and TRBJ1-1, is as follows: SAVISQKPSRDICQRGTSLTIQCQVDSQVTMMFWYRQQPGQSLTLIATANQGSEATYESGFVIDKFPISRPNLTFSTLTVSNMSPEDSSIYLCSVGGHLNTEAFFGQGTRLTVV.

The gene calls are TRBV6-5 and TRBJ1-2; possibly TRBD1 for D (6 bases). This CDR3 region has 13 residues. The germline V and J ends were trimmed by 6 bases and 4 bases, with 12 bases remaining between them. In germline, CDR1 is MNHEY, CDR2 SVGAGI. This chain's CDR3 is CASSPGELYGYTF. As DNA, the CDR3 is TGTGCCAGCAGCCCAGGGGAACTCTATGGCTACACCTTC.

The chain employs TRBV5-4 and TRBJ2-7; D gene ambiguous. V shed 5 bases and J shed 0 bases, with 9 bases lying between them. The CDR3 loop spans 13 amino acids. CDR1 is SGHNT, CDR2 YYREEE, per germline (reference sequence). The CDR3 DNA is TGTGCCAGCAGGGAGTTCAGCTCCTACGAGCAGTACTTC. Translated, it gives CASREFSSYEQYF.

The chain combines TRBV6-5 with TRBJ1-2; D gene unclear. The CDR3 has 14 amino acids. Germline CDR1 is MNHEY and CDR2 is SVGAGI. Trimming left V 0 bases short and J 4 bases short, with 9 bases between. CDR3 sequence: CASSYSGGGYGYTF. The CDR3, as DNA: TGTGCCAGCAGTTACTCGGGAGGTGGCTATGGCTACACCTTC.

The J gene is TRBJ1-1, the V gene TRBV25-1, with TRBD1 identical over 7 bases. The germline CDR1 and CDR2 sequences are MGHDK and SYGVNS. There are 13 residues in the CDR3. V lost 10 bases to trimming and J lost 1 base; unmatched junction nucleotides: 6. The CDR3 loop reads CATEGARNTEAFF. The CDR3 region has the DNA TGTGCCACGGAGGGGGCGAGGAACACTGAAGCTTTCTTT.

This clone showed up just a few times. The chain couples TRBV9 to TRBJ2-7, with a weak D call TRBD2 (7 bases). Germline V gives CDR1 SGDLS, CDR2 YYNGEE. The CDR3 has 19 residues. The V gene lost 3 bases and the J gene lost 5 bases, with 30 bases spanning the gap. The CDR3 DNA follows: TGTGCCAGCAGCGCAGTATTCCCCCCACACGGGGGGCGGCGGGACGAGCAGTACTTC. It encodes CASSAVFPPHGGRRDEQYF.